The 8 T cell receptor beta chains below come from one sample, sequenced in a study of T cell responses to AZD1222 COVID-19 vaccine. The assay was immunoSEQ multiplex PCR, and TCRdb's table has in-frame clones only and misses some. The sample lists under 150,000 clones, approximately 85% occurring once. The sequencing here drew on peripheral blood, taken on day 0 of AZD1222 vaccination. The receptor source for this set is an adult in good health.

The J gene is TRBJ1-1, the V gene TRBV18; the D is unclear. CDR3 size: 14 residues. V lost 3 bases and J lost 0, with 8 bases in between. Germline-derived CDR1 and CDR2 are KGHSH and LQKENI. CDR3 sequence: CASSPYNMNTEAFF. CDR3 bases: TGTGCCAGCTCACCCTACAACATGAACACTGAAGCTTTCTTT. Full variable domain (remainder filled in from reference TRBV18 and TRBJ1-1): NAGVMQNPRHLVRRRGQEARLRCSPMKGHSHVYWYRQLPEEGLKFMVYLQKENIIDESGMPKERFSAEFPKEGPSILRIQQVVRGDSAAYFCASSPYNMNTEAFFGQGTRLTVV.

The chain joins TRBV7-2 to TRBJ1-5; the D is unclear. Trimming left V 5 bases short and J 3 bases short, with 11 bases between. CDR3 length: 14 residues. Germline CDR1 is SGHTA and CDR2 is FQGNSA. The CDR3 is CASSHGWNNQPQHF. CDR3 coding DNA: TGTGCCAGCAGCCACGGTTGGAACAATCAGCCCCAGCATTTT.

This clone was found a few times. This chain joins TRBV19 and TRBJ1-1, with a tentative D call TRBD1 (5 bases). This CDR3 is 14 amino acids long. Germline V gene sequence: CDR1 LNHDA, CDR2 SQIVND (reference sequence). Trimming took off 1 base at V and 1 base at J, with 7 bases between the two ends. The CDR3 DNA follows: TGTGCCAGTAGTATAGGGGGGAGGAACACTGAAGCTTTCTTT. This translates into CASSIGGRNTEAFF.

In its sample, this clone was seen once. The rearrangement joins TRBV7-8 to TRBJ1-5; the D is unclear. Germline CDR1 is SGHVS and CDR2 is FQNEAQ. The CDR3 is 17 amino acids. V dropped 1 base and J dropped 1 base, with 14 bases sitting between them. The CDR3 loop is CASSLEVQVLSNQPQHF. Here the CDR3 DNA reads TGTGCCAGCAGCTTAGAGGTGCAGGTTTTGAGCAATCAGCCCCAGCATTTT.

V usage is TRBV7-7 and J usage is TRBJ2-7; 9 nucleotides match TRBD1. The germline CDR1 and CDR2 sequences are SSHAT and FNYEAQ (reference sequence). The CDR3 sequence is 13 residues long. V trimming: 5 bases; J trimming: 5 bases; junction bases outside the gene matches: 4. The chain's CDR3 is CASSHRTGDEQYF. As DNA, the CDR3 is TGTGCCAGCAGCCACCGGACAGGGGACGAGCAGTACTTC. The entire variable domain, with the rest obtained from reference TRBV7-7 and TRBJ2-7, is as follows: GAGVSQSPRYKVTKRGQDVTLRCDPISSHATLYWYQQALGQGPEFLTYFNYEAQPDKSGLPSDRFSAERPEGSISTLTIQRTEQRDSAMYRCASSHRTGDEQYFGPGTRLTVT.

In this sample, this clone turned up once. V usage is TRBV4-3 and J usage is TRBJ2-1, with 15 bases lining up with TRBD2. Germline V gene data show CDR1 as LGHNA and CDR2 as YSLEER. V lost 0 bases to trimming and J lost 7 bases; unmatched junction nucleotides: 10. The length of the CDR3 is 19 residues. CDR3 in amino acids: CASSQDLGTSGRRRNEQFF. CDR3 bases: TGCGCCAGCAGCCAAGATCTAGGGACTAGCGGGAGGCGGAGAAATGAGCAGTTCTTC.

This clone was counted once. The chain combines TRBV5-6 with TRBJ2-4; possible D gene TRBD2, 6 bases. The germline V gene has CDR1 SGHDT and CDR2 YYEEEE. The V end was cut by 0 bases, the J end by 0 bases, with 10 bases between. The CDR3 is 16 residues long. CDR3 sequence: CASSLDDGRAKNIQYF. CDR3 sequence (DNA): TGTGCCAGCAGCTTGGATGACGGGAGAGCCAAAAACATTCAGTACTTC.

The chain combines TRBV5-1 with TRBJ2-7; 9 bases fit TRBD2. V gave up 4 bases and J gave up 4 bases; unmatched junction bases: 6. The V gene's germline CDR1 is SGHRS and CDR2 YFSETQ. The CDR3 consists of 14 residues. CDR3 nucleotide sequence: TGCGCCAGCAGCCTGACTAGCGGAAAGTACGAGCAGTACTTC. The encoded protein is CASSLTSGKYEQYF.